This T cell receptor beta chain was profiled in a study of T cell changes during pregnancy in multiple sclerosis. Generated by immunoSEQ multiplex PCR, the TCRdb table keeps only in-frame clones and is missing some. This table holds 95,000 to 100,000 clones, about 91% found once. This clone was seen once. The CDR3 has 15 residues. Germline CDR1 is MGHRA and CDR2 is YSYEKL. V trimming: 4 bases; J trimming: 6 bases; junction bases outside the gene matches: 8. The sample in question was peripheral blood, obtained after pregnancy. The gene calls are TRBV4-1 and TRBJ2-3, with 9 bases identical to TRBD2. This clonotype originated in a female donor in good health, enrolled as a control in a pregnancy study. Written as DNA, the CDR3 is TGCGCCAGCAGCCCAGTGCTAGCGGGAATGGATACGCAGTATTTT. Translating gives CASSPVLAGMDTQYF.